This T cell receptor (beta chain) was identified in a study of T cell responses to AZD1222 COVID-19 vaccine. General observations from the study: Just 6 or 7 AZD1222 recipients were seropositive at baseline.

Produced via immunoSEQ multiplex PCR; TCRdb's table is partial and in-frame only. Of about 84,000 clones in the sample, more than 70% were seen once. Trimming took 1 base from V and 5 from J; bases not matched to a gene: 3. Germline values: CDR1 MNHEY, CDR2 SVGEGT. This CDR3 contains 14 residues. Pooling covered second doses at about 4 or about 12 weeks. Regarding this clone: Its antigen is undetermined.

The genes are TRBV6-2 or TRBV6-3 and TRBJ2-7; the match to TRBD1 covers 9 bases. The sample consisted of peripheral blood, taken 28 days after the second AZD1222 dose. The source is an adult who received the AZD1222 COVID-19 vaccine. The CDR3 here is CASSYWDRVHEQYF. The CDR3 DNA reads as TGTGCCAGCAGTTACTGGGACAGGGTGCACGAGCAGTACTTC.